This note documents a single T cell receptor beta chain sequence. As yet, its antigen is unknown. Profiling relied on immunoSEQ multiplex PCR, and the TCRdb table lists in-frame clones only, not all of them. This table holds some 56,000 clones, roughly 92% found once. This sample was taken from a study of cytomegalovirus exposure and HLA in healthy donors. Study-level findings and limits: TCR clusters originating in the first cohort tended to co-occur in the roughly 120 validation repertoires, according to a later analysis. It was reportedly the case that the classifier diagnosed cytomegalovirus status with high specificity and sensitivity.

V lost 3 bases, J lost 0 bases, and 18 bases lay in between. This CDR3 contains 17 residues. Germline CDR1 is SGHAT and CDR2 is FQNNGV. This TCR was recovered from a man younger than 30 in good health and CMV-seronegative. The chain employs TRBV11-2 and TRBJ2-7; D may be TRBD1 (5 bases). The sequencing sample was made of PBMCs. The chain's CDR3 is CASSFTDSQTSSYEQYF. Written as DNA, the CDR3 is TGTGCCAGCAGCTTCACCGACAGCCAGACAAGCTCCTACGAGCAGTACTTC.